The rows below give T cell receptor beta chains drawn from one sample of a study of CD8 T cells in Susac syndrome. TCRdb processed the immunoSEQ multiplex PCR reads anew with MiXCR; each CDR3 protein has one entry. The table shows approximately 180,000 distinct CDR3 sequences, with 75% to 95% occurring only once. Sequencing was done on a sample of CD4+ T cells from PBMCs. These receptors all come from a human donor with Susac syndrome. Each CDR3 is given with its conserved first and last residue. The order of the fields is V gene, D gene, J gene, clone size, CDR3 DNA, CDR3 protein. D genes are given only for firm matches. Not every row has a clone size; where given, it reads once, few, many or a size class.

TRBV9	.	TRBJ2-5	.	TGTGCCAGCAGCGTAGCGGGGGTACCACAAGAGACCCAGTACTTC	CASSVAGVPQETQYF
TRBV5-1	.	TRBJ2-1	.	TGCGCCAGCAGAATAGCGGACAACTCCTACAATGAGCAGTTCTTC	CASRIADNSYNEQFF
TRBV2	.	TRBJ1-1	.	TGTGCCAGCAGGGAGGAAGGGTTAGGGGAAACTGAAGCTTTCTTT	CASREEGLGETEAFF
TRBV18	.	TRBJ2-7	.	TGTGCCAGCTCCCCGAAGGGGGGGGCGAATCCGTACGAGCAGTACTTC	CASSPKGGANPYEQYF
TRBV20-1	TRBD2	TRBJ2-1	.	TGCAGTGCGCCCGGGACTAGCGGCCTTAATGAGCAGTTCTTC	CSAPGTSGLNEQFF
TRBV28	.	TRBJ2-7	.	TGTGCCAGCACCAATGAGTACGGAGGGCAGTACTTC	CASTNEYGGQYF
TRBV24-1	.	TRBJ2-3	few	TGTGCCACCAGTGATTTACCTAGCGAGGATACGCAGTATTTT	CATSDLPSEDTQYF
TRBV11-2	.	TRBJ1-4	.	TGTGCCAGCAGCTTAGAAGGCAGACGCTTTGAAAAACTGTTTTTT	CASSLEGRRFEKLFF
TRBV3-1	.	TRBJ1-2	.	TGTGCCAGCAGCCAAGACGGGCGGGTAGGCTACACCTTC	CASSQDGRVGYTF
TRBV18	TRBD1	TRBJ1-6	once	TGTGCCAGCTCACCGCGCCTGACCGGGACAGGGGACTTAAATTCACCCCTCCACTTT	CASSPRLTGTGDLNSPLHF
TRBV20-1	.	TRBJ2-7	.	TGCAGTGCCCGGATTTTGGCGGGCAGCTCCTACGAGCAGTACTTC	CSARILAGSSYEQYF
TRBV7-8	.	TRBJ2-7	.	TGTGCCAGCAGCCCGAAAGGGGTCAGTATGGATTACGAGCAGTACTTC	CASSPKGVSMDYEQYF
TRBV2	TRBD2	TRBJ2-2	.	TGTGCCAGCAGCGCGGGACTAGGAAACACCGGGGAGCTGTTTTTT	CASSAGLGNTGELFF
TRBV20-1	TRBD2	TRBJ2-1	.	TGCAGTGCTGGGGGGGACTCACCCCCTACATGGGAGCAGTTCTTC	CSAGGDSPPTWEQFF
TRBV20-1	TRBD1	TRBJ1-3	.	TGCAGTGCTAGAGGAGGGACAGGGCCCTCTGGAAACACCATATATTTT	CSARGGTGPSGNTIYF
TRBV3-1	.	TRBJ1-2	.	TGTGCCAGCAGCCGAGAGGGGATAAATGGCTACACCTTC	CASSREGINGYTF
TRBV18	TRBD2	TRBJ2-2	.	TGTGCCAGCTCACCGCGACTAGCGGTGAACACCGGGGAGCTGTTTTTT	CASSPRLAVNTGELFF
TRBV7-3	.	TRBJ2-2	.	TGTGCCAGCAGCTTATGGTCTAGCGCGAACACCGGGGAGCTGTTTTTT	CASSLWSSANTGELFF
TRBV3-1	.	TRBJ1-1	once	TGTGCCAGCAGCCAAGATGGCGGGGGTATGAACACTGAAGCTTTCTTT	CASSQDGGGMNTEAFF
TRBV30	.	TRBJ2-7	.	TGTGCCTGGAGTGAAGGCAGGGGGGCCTACGAGCAGTACTTC	CAWSEGRGAYEQYF
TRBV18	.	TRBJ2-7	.	TGTGCCAGCTCACCCACGACGGGCTACGAGCAGTACTTC	CASSPTTGYEQYF
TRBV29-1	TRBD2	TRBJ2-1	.	TGCAGCGGGCGGACTAGCGGAGACAATGAGCAGTTCTTC	CSGRTSGDNEQFF
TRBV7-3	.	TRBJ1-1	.	TGTGCCAGCAGCTTAAATCTCTTGGGGGGGTCTCGGATGAACACTGAAGCTTTCTTT	CASSLNLLGGSRMNTEAFF
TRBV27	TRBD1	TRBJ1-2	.	TGTGCCAGCAGTAGGACAGGGGCGAGGTTAGGCTACACCTTC	CASSRTGARLGYTF
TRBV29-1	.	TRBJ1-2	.	TGCAGCGAAGGGGGGCCTTCCTATGGCTACACCTTC	CSEGGPSYGYTF
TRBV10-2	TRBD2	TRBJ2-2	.	TGCGCCAGCAGTGTCAATAGCGGGAGTGGGGAGCTGTTTTTT	CASSVNSGSGELFF
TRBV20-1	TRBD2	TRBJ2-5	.	TGCAGTGCCAATTCCCGAGCGGGAGGAGGGGAGACCCAGTACTTC	CSANSRAGGGETQYF
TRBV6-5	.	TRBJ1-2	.	TGTGCCAGCAGTTTAGGGGGAATTAGCTATGGCTACACCTTC	CASSLGGISYGYTF
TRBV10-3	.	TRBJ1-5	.	TGTGCCATCAGTGAGGGAGGGGATGGCAATCAGCCCCAGCATTTT	CAISEGGDGNQPQHF
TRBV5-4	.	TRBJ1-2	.	TGTGCCAGCAGCTTGAGGCCAAATGGCTACACCTTC	CASSLRPNGYTF
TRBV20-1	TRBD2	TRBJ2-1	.	TGCAGTGCTAGAGATCGTTCTAGCGGGAGAAGCTCCTACAATGAGCAGTTCTTC	CSARDRSSGRSSYNEQFF
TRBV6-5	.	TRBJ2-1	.	TGTGCCAGCAGTTACGGGTTGCGGGGCAATGAGCAGTTCTTC	CASSYGLRGNEQFF
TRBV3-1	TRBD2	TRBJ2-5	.	TGTGCCAGCAGCCAAGATCGGACTAGACAAGAGACCCAGTACTTC	CASSQDRTRQETQYF
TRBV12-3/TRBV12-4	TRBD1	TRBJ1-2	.	TGTGCCAGCAGTATCGGGACAGGGGATGGCTACACCTTC	CASSIGTGDGYTF